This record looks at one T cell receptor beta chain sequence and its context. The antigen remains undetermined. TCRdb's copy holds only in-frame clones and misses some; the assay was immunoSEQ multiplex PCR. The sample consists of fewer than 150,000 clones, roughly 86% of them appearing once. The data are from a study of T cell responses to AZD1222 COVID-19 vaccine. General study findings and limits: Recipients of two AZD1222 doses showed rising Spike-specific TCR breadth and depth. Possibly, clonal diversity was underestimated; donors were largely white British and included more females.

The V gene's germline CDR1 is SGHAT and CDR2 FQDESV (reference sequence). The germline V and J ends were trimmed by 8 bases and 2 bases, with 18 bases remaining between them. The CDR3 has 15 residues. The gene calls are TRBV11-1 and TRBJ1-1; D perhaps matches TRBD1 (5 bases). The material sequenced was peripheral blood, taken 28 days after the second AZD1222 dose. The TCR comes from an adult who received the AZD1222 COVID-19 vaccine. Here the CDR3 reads CASEAGTGGNTEAFF. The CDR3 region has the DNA TGTGCCAGCGAAGCGGGTACTGGGGGTAACACTGAAGCTTTCTTT.